The present T cell receptor beta chain was sequenced within a study of graft-versus-host responses after intestinal transplantation. Study background: Anti-thymocyte globulin induction was given to all recipients, followed by tacrolimus and steroids for approximately three years.

The method was immunoSEQ multiplex PCR; TCRdb's version includes in-frame clones alone and lacks a portion of them. The sample records around 20,000 clones, 75% to 95% being singletons. This CDR3 is 14 amino acids long. Germline CDR1 MNHNY, CDR2 SVGAGI (reference sequence). Trimming stripped 3 bases from V and 4 bases from J, with 9 bases between. This TCR came from a human patient who received an intestinal transplant, so some T cells may come from the graft donor. Sequencing used PBMCs, obtained less than 400 days after transplant. This sequence joins TRBV6-6 and TRBJ2-2; D gene unclear. The CDR3 loop reads CASSYVQTTGELFF. The DNA for the CDR3 is TGTGCCAGCAGTTATGTACAGACCACCGGGGAGCTGTTTTTT.